The 25 T cell receptor beta chains listed next were all sequenced from one sample in a study of T cell clonality in common variable immunodeficiency. Assay used: immunoSEQ multiplex PCR; TCRdb lists only in-frame clones, some missing. This sample has roughly 28,000 clones and no singletons, with 10% to 15% in the ten largest. Sequenced sample: peripheral blood mononuclear cells. All receptors derive from a person between 18 and 70 years old in good health.

The sample holds many counts of this clone. Read data end 3 residues before the CDR3 end; the end is taken from the germline J gene. This chain links TRBV6-2 or TRBV6-3 with TRBJ2-5; the match to TRBD2 covers 11 bases. Germline CDR1 is MNHEY and CDR2 is SVGEGT. Germline trimming cut 6 bases from V and 5 bases from J; bases unmatched to any gene: 11. The CDR3 is made up of 16 amino acids. The CDR3 protein is CASSPVAGGPRETQYF. The part of the CDR3 DNA that was read is TGTGCCAGCAGCCCAGTAGCGGGGGGGCCACGGGAGACC.

This clone has ten or more counts. The CDR3 end falls 3 residues outside the read, so it is completed with the germline J gene. The V and J genes are TRBV4-1 and TRBJ1-2; 10 bases map to TRBD1. After removal of 3 bases from V and 2 bases from J, the junction contained 9 bases not matched to a gene. Looked up from germline, CDR1 is MGHRA and CDR2 is YSYEKL. The CDR3 is 17 amino acids. The CDR3 sequence: CASSQHLTGGGNYGYTF. Partial CDR3 DNA: TGCGCCAGCAGCCAGCACCTGACAGGGGGCGGGAACTATGGC.

The sample holds a few counts of this clone. The read ends 3 residues before the CDR3 terminus; that terminus is restored from the germline J gene. The genes are TRBV20-1 and TRBJ2-5; a possible D gene is TRBD2 (6 bases). This CDR3 is 14 amino acids long. V lost 6 bases to trimming and J lost 4 bases, with 18 bases between them. From germline, CDR1 is DFQATT and CDR2 SNEGSKA (reference sequence). CDR3 residues: CSAKRTTGVETQYF. The sequenced part of the CDR3 DNA is TGCAGTGCCAAACGGACTACTGGAGTAGAGACC.

This clone was observed many times. The read falls 3 residues short of the CDR3 end, and the missing part is taken from the germline J gene. V is TRBV6-2 or TRBV6-3 and J is TRBJ2-1, with TRBD2 matching over 12 bases. CDR1 is MNHEY and CDR2 is SVGEGT in the germline V gene. The CDR3 extends over 16 amino acids. V trimming: 3 bases; J trimming: 8 bases; junction bases outside the gene matches: 8. This CDR3 is CASSYSTSGGLYEQFF. CDR3 bases read: TGTGCCAGCAGTTATTCTACTAGCGGGGGGTTGTATGAG.

This clone has ten or more counts. Read data end 3 residues before the CDR3 end; the end is taken from the germline J gene. The V gene is TRBV5-1, the J gene TRBJ1-5, with 8 bases that match TRBD1. This CDR3 comprises 14 residues. With V trimmed by 5 bases and J by 4 bases, 5 bases remained unmatched. Germline V gives CDR1 SGHRS, CDR2 YFSETQ. The sequenced CDR3 bases are TGCGCCAGCAGGCCGGGACAGGATAATCAGCCC. This gives the protein CASRPGQDNQP. The full CDR3 sequence reads CASRPGQDNQPQHF. Using reference TRBV5-1 and TRBJ1-5 for the parts outside the CDR3, the full variable domain is KAGVTQTPRYLIKTRGQQVTLSCSPISGHRSVSWYQQTPGQGLQFLFEYFSETQRNKGNFPGRFSGRQFSNSRSEMNVSTLELGDSALYLCASRPGQDNQPQHFGDGTRLSIL.

This clone was seen repeatedly, ten times or more. Coverage ceases 3 residues before the CDR3 finishes, and the germline J gene fills in the end. V is TRBV20-1 and J is TRBJ1-1; no clear D. This CDR3 is 13 amino acids long. Trimming left V 6 bases short and J 1 base short, with 12 bases between. Germline V gene data show CDR1 as DFQATT and CDR2 as SNEGSKA (reference sequence). The sequenced CDR3 bases are TGCAGTGCCCGCCAGACGGGGAACACTGAA. It is translated as CSARQTGNTE. In full, the CDR3 is CSARQTGNTEAFF.

This clone was picked up many times. The read falls 3 residues short of the CDR3 end, and the missing part is taken from the germline J gene. The rearrangement joins TRBV6-2 or TRBV6-3 to TRBJ2-7, with D perhaps matching TRBD1 or TRBD2 (5 bases each). The V gene's germline CDR1 is MNHEY and CDR2 SVGEGT. V lost 2 bases and J 6 bases, leaving 14 bases between the germline ends. The CDR3 extends over 14 amino acids. CDR3 bases read: TGTGCCAGCAGTTACAAAGGGGAGTGGAGCGAG. It translates to CASSYKGEWSE. The full-length CDR3 reads as CASSYKGEWSEQYF.

The table lists this clone with many counts. The sequence runs out 3 residues before the end of the CDR3; the remainder is reconstructed from the germline J gene. The rearrangement links TRBV6-1 to TRBJ2-5; 9 nucleotides align to TRBD2. This CDR3 region has 17 residues. Germline lookup yields CDR1 MNHNS and CDR2 SASEGT. With V trimmed by 2 bases and J by 4 bases, 11 bases remained unmatched. CDR3 in amino acids: CASSESVAGGHSETQYF. Partial CDR3 DNA: TGTGCCAGCAGTGAAAGCGTGGCGGGGGGGCATTCAGAGACC.

This clone showed up just a few times. The sequence runs out 3 residues before the end of the CDR3; the remainder is reconstructed from the germline J gene. The chain employs TRBV7-9 and TRBJ1-2, with TRBD1 matching over 7 bases. Germline-derived CDR1 and CDR2 are SEHNR and FQNEAQ (reference sequence). This CDR3 contains 12 residues. The CDR3 is CASSSGTDRYTF. The DNA read from the CDR3 is TGTGCCAGCAGCTCCGGGACAGACCGC.

Comments on this clone: Read data end 3 residues before the CDR3 end; the end is taken from the germline J gene. The chain uses TRBV18 and TRBJ2-6, with a tentative D call TRBD1 (5 bases). V gave up 6 bases and J gave up 4 bases, with 13 bases separating them. The CDR3 loop spans 15 amino acids. CDR1 and CDR2 (germline): KGHSH, LQKENI. This chain's CDR3 is CASSPTGFGANVLTF. CDR3 bases read: TGTGCCAGCTCGCCAACAGGTTTCGGGGCCAACGTC.

This clone occurred a few times. The read stops 3 residues short of the end of the CDR3; the missing end is completed from the germline J gene. The J gene is TRBJ2-7, the V gene TRBV5-4, with a tentative D call TRBD1 (6 bases). Trimming left V 4 bases short and J 4 bases short, with 15 bases between. CDR3 length: 14 residues. The germline CDR1 and CDR2 sequences are SGHNT and YYREEE (reference sequence). The sequenced part of the CDR3 DNA is TGTGCCAGCAGCCCCCCGGGACAAGAATACGAG. Its protein is CASSPPGQEYE. The whole CDR3 protein is CASSPPGQEYEQYF.

This clone has ten or more counts. The sequenced fragment ends 3 residues before the CDR3 boundary, so the rest is inferred from the germline J gene. The chain is built from TRBV5-1 and TRBJ2-3; 7 bases agree with TRBD2. The germline V gene encodes CDR1 SGHRS and CDR2 YFSETQ. The CDR3 is made up of 14 amino acids. The V and J ends lost 5 bases and 8 bases, in that order; junction bases with no gene match: 11. This chain's CDR3 is CASSSLLALATQYF. The CDR3 bases that were read are TGCGCCAGCAGTTCCCTACTAGCGTTGGCTACG.

About this clone itself: The read falls 3 residues short of the CDR3 end, and the missing part is taken from the germline J gene. This chain links TRBV7-9 with TRBJ1-2, with 9 bases matching TRBD1. Trimming at V came to 6 bases and at J to 2 bases, leaving 7 bases not matched to a gene. CDR3 length: 15 amino acids. Germline V lookup: CDR1 SEHNR, CDR2 FQNEAQ (reference sequence). Partial CDR3 DNA: TGTGCCAGCAGTCATTGGACAGGGGAGAACTATGGC. Amino acids: CASSHWTGENYG. Given in full, the CDR3 is CASSHWTGENYGYTF.

This clone was counted many times. The CDR3 end is not reached by the read, which stops 3 residues before it; the germline J gene fills it in. The gene calls are TRBV12-3 or TRBV12-4 and TRBJ1-1; D call uncertain. V shed 5 bases and J shed 6 bases, with 7 bases lying between them. The CDR3 consists of 11 residues. CDR3 residues: CASSIRSEAFF. Partial CDR3 DNA: TGTGCCAGCAGTATCAGGTCTGAA.

This clone was seen repeatedly, ten times or more. CDR3: CASSETILYEQYF. The part of the CDR3 DNA that was read is TGTGCCAGCAGTGAAACTATCCTGTACGAG. The J gene is TRBJ2-7, the V gene TRBV6-1; no firm D call. The CDR3 end is not reached by the read, which stops 3 residues before it; the germline J gene fills it in. Trimming left V 2 bases short and J 4 bases short, with 9 bases between. Germline CDR1 reads MNHNS; CDR2 reads SASEGT. CDR3 length: 13 amino acids.

The sample holds many counts of this clone. Read sequence stops 3 residues before the CDR3 end, and the germline J gene provides the missing end. The chain links TRBV18 to TRBJ2-2, with D maybe TRBD1 (5 bases). Germline V CDR1 and CDR2: KGHSH, LQKENI. The CDR3 is 15 residues long. Between the trimmed V and J ends, which lost 5 bases and 4 bases, there was a span of 14 bases. The CDR3 protein is CASSRQDRSTGELFF. CDR3 bases read: TGTGCCAGCTCAAGACAAGACAGATCCACCGGGGAG.

Notes on this clone: The read terminates 3 residues before the CDR3 end, so the remaining end is supplied by the germline J gene. The chain recombines TRBV6-1 with TRBJ2-7; possible D gene TRBD2, 6 bases. The CDR3 runs 13 residues. Germline V gene sequence: CDR1 MNHNS, CDR2 SASEGT. The V gene lost 2 bases and the J gene lost 5 bases, with 10 bases spanning the gap. The CDR3 is CASSEFRRDEQYF. CDR3 DNA (partial): TGTGCCAGCAGTGAATTTAGGAGGGACGAG.

This clone showed up many times. The read terminates 3 residues ahead of where the CDR3 ends, so the germline J gene completes it. This chain uses TRBV7-9 with TRBJ1-1; tentatively, D is TRBD1 (5 bases). Germline V gene data show CDR1 as SEHNR and CDR2 as FQNEAQ (reference sequence). This CDR3 has 13 residues. Trimming took 7 bases from V and 7 from J, leaving 16 bases between them. Partial CDR3 DNA: TGTGCCAGCAAAGAGGGCAGGGCAATTGAA. Translated, it gives CASKEGRAIE. The whole CDR3 protein is CASKEGRAIEAFF.

Comments on this clone: The read ends 3 residues early relative to the CDR3; the germline J gene fills the gap. The chain carries TRBV7-2 and TRBJ2-1, with TRBD2 matching over 9 bases. Germline CDR1 SGHTA, CDR2 FQGNSA. V trimming: 5 bases; J trimming: 7 bases; junction bases outside the gene matches: 9. The CDR3 runs to 15 residues. CDR3 DNA (partial): TGTGCCAGCAGCGGGCGGGGGGGCCTTGGAAATGAG. This encodes CASSGRGGLGNE. The whole CDR3 reads CASSGRGGLGNEQFF.

This clone was picked up many times. The read ends 3 residues before the CDR3 terminus; that terminus is restored from the germline J gene. The chain carries TRBV20-1 and TRBJ2-1; 9 bases agree with TRBD1. V lost 3 bases, J lost 7 bases, and 4 bases stayed unmatched. CDR1 and CDR2 (germline): DFQATT, SNEGSKA (reference sequence). The CDR3 sequence is 13 residues long. The part of the CDR3 DNA that was read is TGCAGTGCTAGGACAGGGGGGGAAAATGAG. Amino acids: CSARTGGENE. The complete CDR3 reads CSARTGGENEQFF.

Comment on this clone: The observed sequence ends 3 residues before the CDR3 terminus, with the missing tail filled in from the germline J gene. The chain couples TRBV20-1 to TRBJ1-2; 7 bases agree with TRBD1. CDR3 length: 14 amino acids. Germline V gene lookup returns CDR1 DFQATT and CDR2 SNEGSKA (reference sequence). With 6 bases clipped from V and 4 bases from J, the junction kept 11 bases outside the gene matches. The sequenced CDR3 bases are TGCAGTGCCCCGGCACAGGGGCATTTCTATGGC. Translated: CSAPAQGHFYG. The CDR3, in full, reads CSAPAQGHFYGYTF.

This clone was seen a few times. The CDR3 end lies 3 residues beyond the end of the read and is filled in from the germline J gene. The V and J genes are TRBV5-4 and TRBJ2-5, with TRBD2 matching over 7 bases. The CDR3 length is 14 residues. Germline CDR1 SGHNT, CDR2 YYREEE (reference sequence). V shed 0 bases, J shed 3 bases, and the junction held 2 bases outside the gene matches. Partial CDR3 DNA: TGTGCCAGCAGCTTGGTTGGGGGGGAAGAGACC. This gives the protein CASSLVGGEET. The complete CDR3 reads CASSLVGGEETQYF.

CDR3 DNA, as far as it was read: TGTGCCAGCAGCTTAGGGGCGGGGACC. Residues: CASSLGAGT. The full CDR3 is CASSLGAGTQYF. V usage is TRBV11-1 and J usage is TRBJ2-5; TRBD2 is a possible D gene (5 bases). The read halts 3 residues ahead of the CDR3 end, with the missing end drawn from the germline J gene. The CDR3 loop spans 12 amino acids. V lost 1 base and J lost 7, with 7 bases in between. The germline V gene has CDR1 SGHAT and CDR2 FQDESV (reference sequence).

Ten or more counts support this clone. The CDR3 is cut off 3 residues early in the read; its end comes from the germline J gene. This rearrangement joins TRBV7-8 to TRBJ2-3, with 10 bases matching TRBD2. Losses at the gene ends were 4 bases for V and 4 bases for J; bases not matched to a gene: 8. Germline lookup yields CDR1 SGHVS and CDR2 FQNEAQ. This CDR3 has 16 amino acids. Partial CDR3 DNA: TGTGCCAGCAGCTACCGGGGGACTAGCGATGCAGATACG. It yields the protein CASSYRGTSDADT. From start to end, the CDR3 is CASSYRGTSDADTQYF.

Comments on this clone: With the read ending 3 residues before the CDR3 end, the germline J gene is used to fill in that end. The V gene is TRBV18, the J gene TRBJ1-1; 11 nucleotides agree with TRBD1. CDR1 and CDR2 (germline): KGHSH, LQKENI. The CDR3 has 16 residues. The sequenced CDR3 bases are TGTGCCAGCTCACAAGGGAGCGGGACAGGGGGTGCTGTG. Amino acid sequence: CASSQGSGTGGAV. The whole CDR3 protein reads CASSQGSGTGGAVAFF.